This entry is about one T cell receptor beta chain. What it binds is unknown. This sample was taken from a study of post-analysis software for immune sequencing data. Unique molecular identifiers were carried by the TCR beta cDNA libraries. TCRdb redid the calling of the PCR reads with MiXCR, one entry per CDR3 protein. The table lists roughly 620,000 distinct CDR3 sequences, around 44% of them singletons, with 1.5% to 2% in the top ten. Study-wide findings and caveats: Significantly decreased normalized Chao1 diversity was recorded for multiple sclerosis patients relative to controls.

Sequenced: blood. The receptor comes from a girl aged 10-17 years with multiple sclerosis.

DNA for the CDR3: TGTGCCAGCAGCCTCGGGACTAGCGGAATGCAAGAGACCCAGTACTTC. Translating gives CASSLGTSGMQETQYF. The chain recombines TRBV4-2 with TRBJ2-5, with 11 bases aligning to TRBD2. This CDR3 spans 16 amino acids. Germline V gene sequence: CDR1 LGHNA, CDR2 YNFKEQ. The ends lost 4 bases at V and 2 bases at J; junction bases unmatched: 6.